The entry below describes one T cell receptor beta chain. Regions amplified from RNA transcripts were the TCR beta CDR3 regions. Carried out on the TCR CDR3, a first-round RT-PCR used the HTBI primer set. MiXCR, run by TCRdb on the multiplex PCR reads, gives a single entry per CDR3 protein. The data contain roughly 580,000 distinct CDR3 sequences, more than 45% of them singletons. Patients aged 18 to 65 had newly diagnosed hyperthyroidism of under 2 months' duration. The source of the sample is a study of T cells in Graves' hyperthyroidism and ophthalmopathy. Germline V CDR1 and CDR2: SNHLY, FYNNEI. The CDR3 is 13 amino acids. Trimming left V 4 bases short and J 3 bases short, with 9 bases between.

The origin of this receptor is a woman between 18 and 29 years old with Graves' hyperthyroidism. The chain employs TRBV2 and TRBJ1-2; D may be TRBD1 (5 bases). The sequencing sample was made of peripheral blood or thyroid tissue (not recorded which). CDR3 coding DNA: TGTGCCAGCAGTGCAGAGGGGTACTATGGCTACACCTTC. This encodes CASSAEGYYGYTF.